Listed below are T cell receptor beta chains from one sample, sequenced in a study of shared clonotypes between healthy human individuals. Sequencing was performed with immunoSEQ multiplex PCR; in TCRdb, only in-frame clones are kept and a portion is missing. The profile covers a few million clones, with roughly 95% appearing a single time and 0.1% to 0.15% taken by the ten largest. Sequenced sample: naive CD4+ T cells sorted from blood. The receptor set was obtained from a man in his late teens or twenties in good health. Each CDR3 is given with its conserved first and last residue. Each record gives: CDR3 protein, CDR3 DNA, V gene, D gene, clone size, J gene. The D gene is left open where the match is weak. The size field is filled for only some rows; it gives once, few, many or a size class.

CASSHISGIGPNEQFF	TGTGCCAGCTCACACATCAGCGGGATCGGTCCTAATGAGCAGTTCTTC	TRBV18	TRBD2	NA	TRBJ2-1
CAWSSGLQETQYF	TGTGCCTGGAGTTCGGGGCTACAAGAGACCCAGTACTTC	TRBV30	NA	NA	TRBJ2-5
CASTLTGENSPLHF	TGTGCCAGCACCTTGACAGGGGAAAATTCACCCCTCCACTTT	TRBV6-6	TRBD1	NA	TRBJ1-6
CASSQEGRGNNQPQHF	TGCGCCAGCAGCCAAGAAGGCAGGGGAAACAATCAGCCCCAGCATTTT	TRBV4-1	NA	NA	TRBJ1-5
CASSFQGSYEQYF	TGTGCCAGCAGCTTCCAAGGCTCCTACGAGCAGTACTTC	TRBV7-3	NA	NA	TRBJ2-7
CAISEGTVDQPQHF	TGTGCCATCAGCGAAGGGACAGTGGATCAGCCCCAGCATTTT	TRBV10-3	TRBD1	NA	TRBJ1-5
CASSPRGATSYEQYF	TGTGCCAGCAGCCCCCGGGGGGCCACATCCTACGAGCAGTACTTC	TRBV6-1	NA	once	TRBJ2-7
CAWSVQGGTQETQYF	TGTGCCTGGAGTGTACAGGGGGGCACTCAAGAGACCCAGTACTTC	TRBV30	TRBD1	NA	TRBJ2-5
CASRGSAGTAKNIQYF	TGTGCCAGCAGGGGTTCGGCCGGGACAGCCAAAAACATTCAGTACTTC	TRBV2	NA	NA	TRBJ2-4
CASSSEGGYTF	TGTGCCAGCAGCTCCGAGGGAGGCTACACCTTC	TRBV5-6	NA	once	TRBJ1-2
CASSYGQGVPGGPTDTQYF	TGTGCCAGCAGCTATGGACAGGGGGTACCGGGAGGGCCGACAGATACGCAGTATTTT	TRBV7-9	TRBD1	NA	TRBJ2-3
CASGEGMNTEAFF	TGTGCCAGCGGGGAGGGGATGAACACTGAAGCTTTCTTT	TRBV6-5	NA	NA	TRBJ1-1
CAWRAPTRSHTF	TGTGCCTGGAGGGCCCCGACGCGGTCCCACACCTTC	TRBV30	NA	NA	TRBJ1-2
CASSSIRISDSGNTIYF	TGTGCCAGCAGCTCCATCAGGATATCAGACTCTGGAAACACCATATATTTT	TRBV5-6	NA	NA	TRBJ1-3
CASSLGRVETQYF	TGCGCCAGCAGCTTGGGAAGGGTGGAGACCCAGTACTTC	TRBV5-1	NA	NA	TRBJ2-5
CASSNGPNTEAFF	TGTGCCAGCAGCAACGGACCGAACACTGAAGCTTTCTTT	TRBV7-3	NA	NA	TRBJ1-1
CASSLGDYGYTF	TGTGCCAGCAGCTTAGGGGATTATGGCTACACCTTC	TRBV7-9	NA	NA	TRBJ1-2
CASSQAGGGTQYF	TGTGCCAGCAGCCAAGCGGGAGGTGGGACCCAGTACTTC	TRBV7-2	TRBD2	NA	TRBJ2-5
CASSLGGKSSYNSPLHF	TGTGCCAGCAGCTTAGGCGGGAAGAGCTCCTATAATTCACCCCTCCACTTT	TRBV11-2	NA	NA	TRBJ1-6
CATRLAGEFEQYF	TGTGCCACCCGACTAGCGGGAGAGTTCGAGCAGTACTTC	TRBV10-3	TRBD2	NA	TRBJ2-7
CASSERNTEAFF	TGTGCCAGCAGTGAAAGGAACACTGAAGCTTTCTTT	TRBV6-1	NA	NA	TRBJ1-1
CAISESQGSSYEQYF	TGTGCCATCAGTGAGTCACAGGGATCTTCCTACGAGCAGTACTTC	TRBV10-3	NA	NA	TRBJ2-7
CSAGISGNEQFF	TGCAGCGCCGGAATAAGCGGGAATGAGCAGTTCTTC	TRBV29-1	NA	NA	TRBJ2-1
CASSGWGDTEAFF	TGTGCCAGCAGCGGGTGGGGCGACACTGAAGCTTTCTTT	TRBV11-2	NA	NA	TRBJ1-1
CASSLARSYEQYF	TGTGCCAGCAGCTTAGCGCGCAGCTACGAGCAGTACTTC	TRBV7-2	NA	NA	TRBJ2-7
CASSLGGVYYGYTF	TGTGCCAGCAGCTTAGGTGGGGTTTACTATGGCTACACCTTC	TRBV7-2	NA	once	TRBJ1-2
CASSVLRLAGYYNEQFF	TGTGCCAGCAGTGTCCTCAGGCTAGCGGGGTACTACAATGAGCAGTTCTTC	TRBV28	TRBD2	NA	TRBJ2-1
CASSKGGYGYTF	TGTGCCAGCAGTAAGGGGGGTTATGGCTACACCTTC	TRBV28	NA	once	TRBJ1-2
CASSIRTGEAEAFF	TGCGCCAGCAGCATCCGGACAGGGGAAGCTGAAGCTTTCTTT	TRBV5-1	TRBD1	NA	TRBJ1-1
CASSGTSGGASQETQYF	TGTGCCAGTAGTGGAACTAGCGGGGGGGCCTCACAAGAGACCCAGTACTTC	TRBV19	TRBD2	NA	TRBJ2-5
CASSSSLGTGNIQYF	TGTGCCAGCAGTTCCTCCCTTGGGACAGGGAACATTCAGTACTTC	TRBV27	TRBD1	NA	TRBJ2-4
CASSPDLGINSPLHF	TGTGCCAGCAGCCCCGATTTGGGGATCAATTCACCCCTCCACTTT	TRBV7-8	NA	NA	TRBJ1-6
CASSTQGAVGNTIYF	TGTGCCAGCAGTACACAGGGGGCAGTGGGAAACACCATATATTTT	TRBV6-1	TRBD1	NA	TRBJ1-3
CASSLQGSYEQYF	TGTGCCAGCAGTTTGCAGGGTTCCTACGAGCAGTACTTC	TRBV27	NA	NA	TRBJ2-7
CASSLEGGPYEQYF	TGTGCCAGCAGTCTAGAGGGGGGTCCCTACGAGCAGTACTTC	TRBV6-5	NA	NA	TRBJ2-7
CAIRKTHYLAGDTDTQYF	TGTGCCATCAGAAAGACACACTACCTAGCGGGAGACACAGATACGCAGTATTTT	TRBV10-3	TRBD2	NA	TRBJ2-3
CAIRDRDGYGYTF	TGTGCCATCAGAGACCGGGACGGCTATGGCTACACCTTC	TRBV10-3	NA	NA	TRBJ1-2
CASSLPTSTGELFF	TGCGCCAGCAGCTTGCCGACTAGCACCGGGGAGCTGTTTTTT	TRBV5-1	NA	NA	TRBJ2-2
CATSEDRGPTGELFF	TGTGCCACCAGCGAGGACAGGGGGCCCACCGGGGAGCTGTTTTTT	TRBV15	TRBD1	NA	TRBJ2-2
CAISPPGGGGGYTF	TGTGCCATCAGTCCTCCCGGAGGCGGGGGCGGCTACACCTTC	TRBV10-3	NA	NA	TRBJ1-2
CASSPQHLGRGYTF	TGTGCCAGCAGCCCCCAGCATCTGGGCCGGGGCTACACCTTC	TRBV9	NA	NA	TRBJ1-2
CASSETRVGELFF	TGTGCCAGCAGTGAAACCCGGGTCGGGGAGCTGTTTTTT	TRBV2	NA	NA	TRBJ2-2
CASSPRGTGGGVTEAFF	TGTGCCAGCTCACCCCGCGGGACAGGGGGGGGTGTAACTGAAGCTTTCTTT	TRBV18	TRBD1	NA	TRBJ1-1
CAWTRQGGNQPQHF	TGTGCCTGGACTCGGCAGGGGGGCAATCAGCCCCAGCATTTT	TRBV30	TRBD1	NA	TRBJ1-5
CASSLGGLGEKLFF	TGTGCCAGCAGCCTGGGAGGGCTGGGTGAAAAACTGTTTTTT	TRBV28	NA	once	TRBJ1-4
CAWSDTGPTGNTIYF	TGTGCCTGGAGCGACACAGGTCCTACTGGAAACACCATATATTTT	TRBV30	NA	once	TRBJ1-3
CASSPRAGQSSYEQYF	TGTGCCAGCAGCCCGAGGGCAGGGCAAAGCTCCTACGAGCAGTACTTC	TRBV9	NA	NA	TRBJ2-7
CASSLELGAGEQYF	TGCGCCAGCAGCTTGGAGCTTGGGGCGGGGGAGCAGTACTTC	TRBV5-1	NA	NA	TRBJ2-7
CASSLFNEGDEQYF	TGCGCCAGCAGCTTGTTTAACGAGGGAGACGAGCAGTACTTC	TRBV5-1	NA	NA	TRBJ2-7
CAVRDFGNTQYF	TGTGCCGTCCGGGACTTTGGGAATACGCAGTATTTT	TRBV10-3	NA	NA	TRBJ2-3